The 20 T cell receptor beta chains below were found in one sample sequenced in a study of blood T cell repertoires in COVID-19. TCRdb keeps only in-frame clones here, not all; method: immunoSEQ multiplex PCR. Among approximately 200,000 clones listed, approximately 80% were seen once. Material: PBMCs or T cells enriched from blood (not recorded which). These receptors all come from a woman aged 40 to 49 with acute COVID-19.

The chain couples TRBV5-1 to TRBJ1-1; D not resolved. The CDR3 contains 15 residues. CDR1 is SGHRS, CDR2 YFSETQ, per germline. V lost 0 bases and J lost 0, with 9 bases in between. The CDR3 region has the DNA TGCGCCAGCAGCTTGGTAGAGAGTATGAACACTGAAGCTTTCTTT. It specifies CASSLVESMNTEAFF.

V and J are TRBV11-2 and TRBJ2-4, with 9 bases lining up with TRBD2. Looked up from germline, CDR1 is SGHAT and CDR2 is FQNNGV. The CDR3 is 18 residues long. Trimming at V came to 2 bases and at J to 3 bases, leaving 11 bases not matched to a gene. CDR3 amino acids: CASSLNPALAGNKNIQYF. The CDR3 region has the DNA TGTGCCAGCAGCTTAAACCCGGCACTAGCGGGCAACAAAAACATTCAGTACTTC. Combining the CDR3 with reference TRBV11-2 and TRBJ2-4 gives the whole variable domain EAGVAQSPRYKIIEKRQSVAFWCNPISGHATLYWYQQILGQGPKLLIQFQNNGVVDDSQLPKDRFSAERLKGVDSTLKIQPAKLEDSAVYLCASSLNPALAGNKNIQYFGAGTRLSVL.

The rearrangement joins TRBV27 to TRBJ1-2; D is perhaps TRBD1 (6 bases). CDR3 length: 17 amino acids. Trimming took off 5 bases at V and 0 bases at J, with 19 bases between the two ends. Looked up from germline, CDR1 is MNHEY and CDR2 is SMNVEV (reference sequence). CDR3 amino acids: CASSPRGSTGTNYGYTF. The DNA of the CDR3 is TGTGCCAGCAGTCCCCGAGGGTCGACAGGAACTAACTATGGCTACACCTTC.

V is TRBV7-9 and J is TRBJ2-6; TRBD1 matches at 7 bases. The germline V gene encodes CDR1 SEHNR and CDR2 FQNEAQ (reference sequence). The CDR3 spans 15 residues. V dropped 3 bases and J dropped 2; count of bases not matched to a gene: 1. The CDR3 DNA reads as TGTGCCAGCAGCTTCGACAGGGCTGGGGCCAACGTCCTGACTTTC. Residues: CASSFDRAGANVLTF. Full variable domain (rest looked up from reference TRBV7-9 and TRBJ2-6): DTGVSQNPRHKITKRGQNVTFRCDPISEHNRLYWYRQTLGQGPEFLTYFQNEAQLEKSRLLSDRFSAERPKGSFSTLEIQRTEQGDSAMYLCASSFDRAGANVLTFGAGSRLTVL.

The chain carries TRBV10-3 and TRBJ2-1; 7 positions agree with TRBD2. The V gene end was trimmed by 1 base and the J gene end by 1 base; junction bases not matched to a gene: 10. Germline CDR1 is ENHRY and CDR2 is SYGVKD. CDR3 length: 18 amino acids. This chain's CDR3 is CAISEFGDLAGSYNEQFF. Written as DNA, the CDR3 is TGTGCCATCAGTGAGTTCGGGGATTTAGCGGGTTCCTACAATGAGCAGTTCTTC.

V usage is TRBV3-1 (or the pseudogene TRBV3-2) and J usage is TRBJ2-7; TRBD1 matches at 8 bases. The CDR3 length is 12 residues. Germline V gives CDR1 LGHDT, CDR2 YNNKEL (reference sequence). J lost 11 bases, V lost 2 bases, and 5 bases had no gene match. CDR3 in DNA: TGTGCCAGCAGCCAAAGGACAGGGAATAAGTACTTC. Protein: CASSQRTGNKYF.

This chain connects TRBV5-1 to TRBJ1-2, with no clear D. Trimming took off 0 bases at V and 8 bases at J, with 14 bases between the two ends. Germline CDR1 reads SGHRS; CDR2 reads YFSETQ. The CDR3 totals 14 residues. The CDR3: CASSLGGNGGGYTF. The CDR3 DNA reads as TGCGCCAGCAGCTTGGGAGGGAATGGCGGAGGCTACACCTTC.

The chain employs TRBV10-3 and TRBJ1-4; 7 nucleotides agree with TRBD1. The CDR3 has 14 residues. The germline V gene encodes CDR1 ENHRY and CDR2 SYGVKD. The junction had 5 bases not matched to a gene; V was cut back by 6 bases and J by 4 bases. The CDR3 region has the DNA TGTGCCATCAGCCCAGGGGGGAATAATGAAAAACTGTTTTTT. Translating it yields CAISPGGNNEKLFF.

Regarding this clone: The sample holds other DNA sequences that translate to the same CDR3. The V call is TRBV7-3, the J call TRBJ2-2; tentative D call: TRBD2 (6 bases). The CDR3 has 14 residues. Looked up from germline, CDR1 is SGHTA and CDR2 is FQGTGA. V lost 4 bases to trimming and J lost 0 bases, with 6 bases between them. The CDR3, as DNA: TGTGCCAGCAGCTCGGGAGCGAACACCGGGGAGCTGTTTTTT. Its translation: CASSSGANTGELFF. The full variable domain, with the rest looked up from reference TRBV7-3 and TRBJ2-2, is GAGVSQTPSNKVTEKGKYVELRCDPISGHTALYWYRQSLGQGPEFLIYFQGTGAADDSGLPNDRFFAVRPEGSVSTLKIQRTERGDSAVYLCASSSGANTGELFFGEGSRLTVL.

The CDR3 DNA follows: TGTGCCAGCATGACAGGTAACGTTCAGCCCCAGCATTTT. Protein product: CASMTGNVQPQHF. The chain has TRBV6-5 and TRBJ1-5; D possibly corresponds to TRBD1 (6 bases). The CDR3 runs to 13 residues. The V and J ends lost 7 bases and 6 bases respectively, with 13 bases between them. Germline V gene lookup returns CDR1 MNHEY and CDR2 SVGAGI.

The chain uses TRBV7-2 and TRBJ1-6; D is perhaps TRBD1 (6 bases). Between the trimmed V and J ends, which lost 4 bases and 9 bases, there was a span of 13 bases. Germline V gives CDR1 SGHTA, CDR2 FQGNSA. The CDR3 is made up of 14 amino acids. The CDR3: CASSWGGVSSPLHF. The CDR3 nucleotides read TGTGCCAGCAGCTGGGGGGGCGTCAGTTCACCCCTCCACTTT.

The chain is built from TRBV2 and TRBJ2-3; tentative D call: TRBD2 (5 bases). Germline CDR1 is SNHLY and CDR2 is FYNNEI. The CDR3 spans 15 residues. V lost 7 bases to trimming and J lost 0 bases, with 14 bases between them. CDR3 sequence (DNA): TGTGCCAGCATTACCGGTCGCGGGAGCACAGATACGCAGTATTTT. This gives the protein CASITGRGSTDTQYF. Full variable domain (remainder filled in from reference TRBV2 and TRBJ2-3): EPEVTQTPSHQVTQMGQEVILRCVPISNHLYFYWYRQILGQKVEFLVSFYNNEISEKSEIFDDQFSVERPDGSNFTLKIRSTKLEDSAMYFCASITGRGSTDTQYFGPGTRLTVL.

In this sample, this clone turned up a few times. This chain connects TRBV6-4 to TRBJ2-1; TRBD2 matches 7 bases. Germline assignment: CDR1 MRHNA and CDR2 SNTAGT. With V trimmed by 8 bases and J by 7 bases, 17 bases remained unmatched. CDR3 size: 16 residues. The CDR3 reads CASSEVSGRGSNEQFF. DNA of the CDR3: TGTGCCAGCTCAGAGGTTTCAGGGAGGGGATCGAATGAGCAGTTCTTC.

V usage is TRBV21-1 and J usage is TRBJ2-4; TRBD1, the table's D call, lacks a check against the DNA. TRBV21-1 is listed as a pseudogene. The CDR3 length is 17 residues. The CDR3 spells CASRSDRAISGKNIQYF. Here the CDR3 DNA reads TGTGCCAGCAGGTCGGACAGGGCGATCTCCGGCAAAAACATTCAGTACTTC.

The chain has TRBV5-1 and TRBJ1-1; 8 bases agree with TRBD1. V lost 3 bases to trimming and J lost 4 bases; unmatched junction nucleotides: 2. Germline CDR1 reads SGHRS; CDR2 reads YFSETQ. The CDR3 is 13 residues long. The CDR3 sequence: CASSYDRGTEAFF. DNA for the CDR3: TGCGCCAGCAGCTACGACAGGGGCACTGAAGCTTTCTTT. The whole variable domain, filled in from reference TRBV5-1 and TRBJ1-1, reads KAGVTQTPRYLIKTRGQQVTLSCSPISGHRSVSWYQQTPGQGLQFLFEYFSETQRNKGNFPGRFSGRQFSNSRSEMNVSTLELGDSALYLCASSYDRGTEAFFGQGTRLTVV.

A single count supports this clone. V gene TRBV7-2 combines with J gene TRBJ2-6; TRBD1 might be the D (5 bases). Germline CDR1 and CDR2: SGHTA and FQGNSA. V lost 5 bases and J 1 base, leaving 15 bases between the germline ends. CDR3 size: 17 residues. This CDR3 is CASSLDSLGSGANVLTF. In nucleotides, the CDR3 is TGTGCCAGCAGCCTTGACAGTTTAGGGTCTGGGGCCAACGTCCTGACTTTC.

Worth noting for this clone: In the same sample, other DNA sequences code for this CDR3. The CDR3 sequence is CASSFPGEETQYF. CDR3 nucleotide sequence: TGTGCCAGCAGCTTTCCAGGGGAAGAGACCCAGTACTTC. The chain employs TRBV5-5 and TRBJ2-5, with D tentatively TRBD1 (6 bases). The CDR3 has 13 residues. V lost 2 bases to trimming and J lost 3 bases, with 8 bases between them. Per germline, CDR1 SGHKS and CDR2 YYEKEE (reference sequence).

This clone was seen repeatedly, ten times or more. The rearrangement uses TRBV4-3 and TRBJ1-6; D unclear. Germline V CDR1 and CDR2: LGHNA, YSLEER. Trimming took 4 bases from V and 10 from J, leaving 11 bases between them. The CDR3 is made up of 13 amino acids. The CDR3 is CASSLIGESPLHF. CDR3 sequence (DNA): TGCGCCAGCAGCCTCATCGGGGAATCACCCCTCCACTTT.

Only a few counts were recorded for this clone. The chain joins TRBV11-3 to TRBJ1-3; D is uncertain. There are 15 residues in the CDR3. The V and J ends lost 2 bases and 0 bases respectively, with 8 bases between them. CDR1 is SGHNT and CDR2 is YENEEA in the germline V gene. CDR3 coding DNA: TGTGCCAGCAGCTTACGGGGAGACTCTGGAAACACCATATATTTT. It yields the protein CASSLRGDSGNTIYF.

This rearrangement joins TRBV10-1 to TRBJ2-3; weak D call: TRBD2 (7 bases). CDR1 and CDR2 (germline): WNHNN, SYGVQD (reference sequence). The CDR3 has 14 amino acids. Trimming removed 2 bases from V and 11 bases from J, with 17 bases in between. The CDR3 DNA reads as TGCGCCAGCAGTGAGGGGGGGGCGAATACCATGCAGTATTTT. It translates to CASSEGGANTMQYF.